Each of the 25 T cell receptor beta chains below was sequenced from the same sample in a study of blood T cells in healthy people across ages. A second PCR, run for about 6 to 12 cycles, used a sample-barcoded 5' primer plus a J-beta primer mix. MiXCR, applied by TCRdb to the 5' RACE reads, yields one record per CDR3 protein. The table includes roughly 1,300,000 distinct CDR3 sequences, approximately 63% detected once. The sample comprised blood. The receptor source for this set is a man aged 18 to 35 in good health.

The rearrangement links TRBV10-3 to TRBJ2-1; no clear D. The CDR3 consists of 12 residues. V lost 4 bases and J lost 7, with 8 bases in between. The germline V gene encodes CDR1 ENHRY and CDR2 SYGVKD. Here the CDR3 reads CAISAMGNEQFF. The CDR3 region has the DNA TGTGCCATCAGTGCTATGGGAAATGAGCAGTTCTTC.

This chain joins TRBV6-6 and TRBJ1-6; tentatively, D is TRBD1 (5 bases). Germline V gene lookup returns CDR1 MNHNY and CDR2 SVGAGI (reference sequence). The ends were cut back, 2 bases at V and 4 bases at J, with 6 bases in the middle. This CDR3 region has 14 residues. The DNA of the CDR3 is TGTGCCAGCAGTTACCAGGGTTATAATTCACCCCTCCACTTT. Its protein product is CASSYQGYNSPLHF.

The J gene is TRBJ1-6, the V gene TRBV28; 7 bases are a match to TRBD1. CDR3 length: 13 amino acids. Trimming cost V 4 bases and J 9 bases; bases outside gene matches: 3. Germline V gene data show CDR1 as MDHEN and CDR2 as SYDVKM. The CDR3 loop is CASSSQGGSPLHF. CDR3 in DNA: TGTGCCAGCAGTTCCCAGGGGGGTTCACCCCTCCACTTT.

V and J are TRBV12-3 or TRBV12-4 and TRBJ2-5; 8 bases match TRBD1. The CDR3 is 17 amino acids. V was pared by 3 bases and J by 3 bases, with 12 bases of the junction left unmatched. The CDR3 DNA is TGTGCCAGCAGTTTGGCAGGGGGCGCGAGGACTGAAGAGACCCAGTACTTC. Amino acids: CASSLAGGARTEETQYF.

The CDR3 nucleotides read TGCGCCAGCAGCCAAAACAGGGACTATGAGCAGTTCTTC. Amino acids: CASSQNRDYEQFF. V gene TRBV4-1 combines with J gene TRBJ2-1; possibly TRBD1 or TRBD2 for D (6 bases each). Trimming cost V 2 bases and J 8 bases, with 10 bases left between them. The V gene's germline CDR1 is MGHRA and CDR2 YSYEKL. This CDR3 comprises 13 residues.

The genes are TRBV11-2 and TRBJ2-5, with 9 bases aligning to TRBD2. The germline CDR1 and CDR2 sequences are SGHAT and FQNNGV. V dropped 5 bases and J dropped 5; count of bases not matched to a gene: 12. The CDR3 loop spans 16 amino acids. CDR3 DNA: TGTGCCAGCAGCCTCGAACTAGCGGGCCTAAGGGAGACCCAGTACTTC. Protein sequence: CASSLELAGLRETQYF. The full variable domain, its missing parts supplied by reference TRBV11-2 and TRBJ2-5, is EAGVAQSPRYKIIEKRQSVAFWCNPISGHATLYWYQQILGQGPKLLIQFQNNGVVDDSQLPKDRFSAERLKGVDSTLKIQPAKLEDSAVYLCASSLELAGLRETQYFGPGTRLLVL.

The genes are TRBV12-3 or TRBV12-4 and TRBJ2-3, with 8 positions matching TRBD2. The CDR3 is 15 residues long. V lost 4 bases and J lost 4; bases outside the gene matches: 7. In nucleotides, the CDR3 is TGTGCCAGCAGTTCTAAGCGGGAGAACTCAGATACGCAGTATTTT. It is translated as CASSSKRENSDTQYF.

The rearrangement links TRBV6-6 to TRBJ1-4, with 7 bases aligning to TRBD1. Germline CDR1 reads MNHNY; CDR2 reads SVGAGI (reference sequence). V shed 3 bases and J 4 bases; nucleotides not matched to a gene: 5. The CDR3 runs 15 residues. The CDR3 region is CASSYPGQLNEKLFF. CDR3 nucleotides: TGTGCCAGCAGTTATCCGGGACAGCTTAATGAAAAACTGTTTTTT.

The V gene is TRBV20-1, the J gene TRBJ2-7, with 8 bases fitting TRBD2. The CDR3 has 12 residues. Germline V lookup: CDR1 DFQATT, CDR2 SNEGSKA (reference sequence). In DNA form, the CDR3 reads TGCAGGAGCGGGAGAACACTATCAGAGCAGTACTTC. This translates into CRSGRTLSEQYF.

The J gene is TRBJ2-5, the V gene TRBV5-1, with a possible D match to TRBD2 (6 bases). The CDR3 runs to 15 residues. The V end was cut by 4 bases, the J end by 4 bases, with 17 bases between. The germline V gene has CDR1 SGHRS and CDR2 YFSETQ. The CDR3 here is CASSVSGRIGETQYF. The CDR3 DNA reads as TGCGCCAGCAGCGTGTCCGGGAGAATCGGAGAGACCCAGTACTTC.

This clonotype was seen ten or more times. In DNA, the CDR3 is TGTGCCAGCAGCTTCCCGTACCAAGAGACCCAGTACTTC. It codes for CASSFPYQETQYF. The rearrangement links TRBV11-2 to TRBJ2-5; D remains unclear. V was shortened by 3 bases and J by 0 bases, with 5 bases between the two germline ends. Germline values: CDR1 SGHAT, CDR2 FQNNGV. The CDR3 length is 13 residues.

This rearrangement joins TRBV11-2 to TRBJ2-7; 9 bases line up with TRBD1. The CDR3 runs 18 residues. V was clipped by 7 bases and J by 3 bases; unmatched bases: 19. Germline V lookup: CDR1 SGHAT, CDR2 FQNNGV. This CDR3 is CASTLWGLGGQGNYEQYF. The CDR3 DNA is TGTGCCAGCACCCTATGGGGCCTTGGGGGACAGGGAAACTACGAGCAGTACTTC.

The chain employs TRBV6-2 or TRBV6-3 and TRBJ1-6, with 8 positions matching TRBD1. The germline CDR1 and CDR2 sequences are MNHEY and SVGEGT. CDR3 size: 14 residues. The ends lost 6 bases at V and 7 bases at J; junction bases unmatched: 5. The CDR3 loop is CASSRDRLNSPLHF. The CDR3 coding sequence is TGTGCCAGCAGCCGGGACAGGCTGAATTCACCCCTCCACTTT.

The chain combines TRBV29-1 with TRBJ2-5; TRBD2 aligns across 7 bases. V gave up 8 bases and J gave up 2 bases; unmatched junction bases: 5. The germline V gene encodes CDR1 SQVTM and CDR2 ANQGSEA. The CDR3 length is 12 residues. This CDR3 is CSFRGGQETQYF. The CDR3 DNA follows: TGCAGCTTTAGGGGAGGGCAAGAGACCCAGTACTTC. Looking up the rest from reference TRBV29-1 and TRBJ2-5 gives the full variable domain: SAVISQKPSRDICQRGTSLTIQCQVDSQVTMMFWYRQQPGQSLTLIATANQGSEATYESGFVIDKFPISRPNLTFSTLTVSNMSPEDSSIYLCSFRGGQETQYFGPGTRLLVL.

The V call is TRBV7-2, the J call TRBJ2-5; a weak D match, TRBD2 (6 bases). The germline V gene has CDR1 SGHTA and CDR2 FQGNSA. Trimming removed 8 bases at V and 5 bases at J, with 15 bases between. This CDR3 has 13 amino acids. Written as DNA, the CDR3 is TGTGCCAGCGGACCGGGGGTCGGGGAGACCCAGTACTTC. Amino acids: CASGPGVGETQYF. Full variable domain (rest looked up from reference TRBV7-2 and TRBJ2-5): GAGVSQSPSNKVTEKGKDVELRCDPISGHTALYWYRQSLGQGLEFLIYFQGNSAPDKSGLPSDRFSAERTGGSVSTLTIQRTQQEDSAVYLCASGPGVGETQYFGPGTRLLVL.

The J gene is TRBJ1-4, the V gene TRBV12-5; weak D call: TRBD1 (6 bases). The V end lost 8 bases, the J end lost 6 bases, and 13 bases lay between the germline ends. The CDR3 contains 13 residues. Germline-derived CDR1 and CDR2 are LGHNT and FRNRAP. CDR3 coding DNA: TGTGCTAGTCCAGGGGTCCAGGATGAAAAACTGTTTTTT. Encoded protein: CASPGVQDEKLFF.

This rearrangement joins TRBV29-1 to TRBJ1-1, with D hard to call. V was clipped by 5 bases and J by 1 base, with 8 bases between them. CDR1 and CDR2 from the germline V gene are SQVTM and ANQGSEA. This CDR3 region has 12 residues. CDR3: CSVRGRNTEAFF. The CDR3 nucleotides read TGCAGCGTTAGAGGCCGGAACACTGAAGCTTTCTTT. Variable domain in full (rest from reference TRBV29-1 and TRBJ1-1): SAVISQKPSRDICQRGTSLTIQCQVDSQVTMMFWYRQQPGQSLTLIATANQGSEATYESGFVIDKFPISRPNLTFSTLTVSNMSPEDSSIYLCSVRGRNTEAFFGQGTRLTVV.

This clonotype came up a few times. The rearrangement links TRBV5-1 to TRBJ2-3; D unresolved. Trimming pared 2 bases from V and 0 bases from J, leaving 7 bases between. This CDR3 spans 14 amino acids. Per germline, CDR1 SGHRS and CDR2 YFSETQ. CDR3 amino acids: CASSFSDSTDTQYF. CDR3 coding DNA: TGCGCCAGCAGCTTTTCGGACAGCACAGATACGCAGTATTTT.

The table lists this clonotype with a few counts. The chain employs TRBV20-1 and TRBJ2-7, with 10 bases that match TRBD2. CDR1 and CDR2 (germline): DFQATT, SNEGSKA (reference sequence). Trimming took 1 base from V and 1 from J; bases not matched to a gene: 1. The CDR3 runs 14 residues. DNA for the CDR3: TGCAGTGCTAGAGCGACTAGCGGGTCCTACGAGCAGTACTTC. Amino acid sequence: CSARATSGSYEQYF.

The gene calls are TRBV7-2 and TRBJ2-3; the D is unclear. V lost 6 bases, J lost 2 bases, and 9 bases lay in between. The germline CDR1 and CDR2 sequences are SGHTA and FQGNSA. The CDR3 runs 13 residues. Written as DNA, the CDR3 is TGTGCCAGCAGTTGGGGTTTCACAGATACGCAGTATTTT. The encoded protein is CASSWGFTDTQYF.

The chain employs TRBV29-1 and TRBJ2-5, with 8 bases lining up with TRBD1. The last part of the DNA fits TRBJ2-7 better; the J call may be wrong. Germline CDR1 SQVTM, CDR2 ANQGSEA. The CDR3 loop spans 13 amino acids. The CDR3 here is CSAVDRAHYEQYF. The CDR3 DNA sequence: TGCAGCGCTGTGGACAGGGCTCACTACGAGCAGTACTTC.

This chain connects TRBV20-1 to TRBJ2-5; TRBD2 matches 9 bases. The end of the DNA aligns better with TRBJ2-7, so the J call may be wrong. The length of the CDR3 is 16 residues. Looked up from germline, CDR1 is DFQATT and CDR2 is SNEGSKA (reference sequence). This CDR3 is CSARDQRVSGRSEQYF. The CDR3 region has the DNA TGCAGTGCTAGGGACCAACGTGTGAGCGGGAGGAGCGAGCAGTACTTC.

J is TRBJ2-7 and V is TRBV6-1, with no clear D. CDR1 is MNHNS, CDR2 SASEGT, per germline. The CDR3 extends over 13 amino acids. V dropped 6 bases and J dropped 0 bases, with 9 bases sitting between them. In DNA, the CDR3 is TGTGCCAGCAGGTCGGCGGCCTCCTACGAGCAGTACTTC. This codes for CASRSAASYEQYF.

This clonotype was found a few times. J is TRBJ2-4 and V is TRBV29-1, with 9 nucleotides matching TRBD1. The end of the DNA fits TRBJ2-7 better, so the J call may be wrong. The germline gives CDR1 SQVTM, CDR2 ANQGSEA. The CDR3 loop spans 13 amino acids. DNA for the CDR3: TGCAGCGTTGCAGGGACAGGGAGAGGCGAGCAGTACTTC. Amino acids: CSVAGTGRGEQYF.

This clonotype was counted a single time. V and J are TRBV6-5 and TRBJ2-7; 9 nucleotides align to TRBD2. The J call may be in error: the DNA end matches TRBJ2-5 better. Germline V lookup: CDR1 MNHEY, CDR2 SVGAGI. The CDR3 contains 15 residues. The CDR3 sequence: CASSYGVAGGETQYF. CDR3 sequence (DNA): TGTGCCAGCAGTTACGGGGTGGCGGGAGGGGAGACCCAGTACTTC.